The entry that follows covers one TCR beta chain sequence. Germline assignment: CDR1 MNHGY and CDR2 SAAAGT. The CDR3 loop spans 14 amino acids. After removal of 2 bases from V and 7 bases from J, the junction contained 7 bases not matched to a gene. Produced via immunoSEQ multiplex PCR; TCRdb's table is partial and in-frame only. The table shows approximately 810 clones, with roughly 19% occurring only once. These data come from a study of T cells in localized non-small cell lung cancer. The chain links TRBV6-8 to TRBJ2-5; 7 nucleotides align to TRBD2. This clonotype originated in a female donor over 55 with stage I lung adenocarcinoma. The material was normal lung tissue next to the tumor, obtained before any cancer treatment. The CDR3 loop reads CASSYGREGGTQYF. The CDR3 DNA follows: TGTGCCAGCAGTTACGGGAGGGAGGGAGGGACCCAGTACTTC.